This entry lists 24 T cell receptor beta chains sequenced from one sample in a study of cytotoxic CD8 clonotypes in ibrutinib-treated CLL. Clones were read by immunoSEQ multiplex PCR, and TCRdb kept only the in-frame ones, dropping some. Of about 86,000 clones in the sample, about 86% were seen once. Sequencing was performed on PBMCs, taken before ibrutinib treatment. Receptor source: a human donor with chronic lymphocytic leukemia.

The chain links TRBV25-1 to TRBJ2-7; TRBD2 matches at 7 bases. Unmatched junction bases numbered 15, after V lost 3 bases and J lost 7 bases. The CDR3 is 16 amino acids. Germline lookup yields CDR1 MGHDK and CDR2 SYGVNS. The CDR3 nucleotides read TGTGCCAGCAGTGATCCAGGGAGGGGTGGATGGGGTGAGCAGTACTTC. This sequence encodes CASSDPGRGGWGEQYF.

The chain links TRBV7-9 to TRBJ2-5; the D gene could be TRBD1 or TRBD2 (5 bases each). The V gene lost 4 bases and the J gene lost 5 bases, with 20 bases spanning the gap. In germline, CDR1 is SEHNR, CDR2 FQNEAQ (reference sequence). This CDR3 has 16 amino acids. The CDR3 DNA is TGTGCCAGCAGCTCAGGCGAGGTTCTAGGGACGGAGACCCAGTACTTC. This encodes CASSSGEVLGTETQYF.

The rearrangement links TRBV30 to TRBJ2-6, with unresolved D. The V gene lost 5 bases and the J gene lost 0 bases, with 17 bases spanning the gap. The CDR3 is 17 residues long. Germline loops: CDR1 GTSNPN, CDR2 SVGIG (reference sequence). CDR3 coding DNA: TGTGCCTGGTCTCAAACTGGGGTGAGCTCTGGGGCCAACGTCCTGACTTTC. It yields the protein CAWSQTGVSSGANVLTF.

The CDR3 sequence is CASSTQTGSRDTQYF. CDR3 coding DNA: TGTGCCAGCAGTACCCAGACAGGGTCGAGAGATACGCAGTATTTT. V and J are TRBV27 and TRBJ2-3; 7 bases align to TRBD1. V trimming: 5 bases; J trimming: 5 bases; junction bases outside the gene matches: 10. The germline V gene encodes CDR1 MNHEY and CDR2 SMNVEV (reference sequence). The CDR3 has 15 residues.

The rearrangement uses TRBV11-2 and TRBJ2-3; the D gene could be TRBD1 or TRBD2 (6 bases each). The CDR3 length is 15 residues. Trimming cost V 5 bases and J 0 bases, with 12 bases left between them. Germline V gene lookup returns CDR1 SGHAT and CDR2 FQNNGV. The DNA for the CDR3 is TGTGCCAGCAGCCTAGGGGGGCTAAGCACAGATACGCAGTATTTT. It codes for CASSLGGLSTDTQYF.

The chain uses TRBV28 and TRBJ2-6; D is unresolved. V lost 3 bases and J 0 bases, leaving 18 bases between the germline ends. Germline CDR1 is MDHEN and CDR2 is SYDVKM. CDR3 length: 19 residues. CDR3 region: CASSLDFRVSSSGANVLTF. For the CDR3, the DNA is TGTGCCAGCAGTTTGGATTTTAGGGTATCCAGCTCTGGGGCCAACGTCCTGACTTTC.

The chain is built from TRBV30 and TRBJ1-4; D uncertain. The ends were cut back, 5 bases at V and 5 bases at J, with 6 bases in the middle. The CDR3 is 11 amino acids. Per germline, CDR1 GTSNPN and CDR2 SVGIG (reference sequence). The CDR3 loop reads CAWATNEKLFF. CDR3 DNA sequence: TGTGCCTGGGCCACCAATGAAAAACTGTTTTTT.

V is TRBV5-1 and J is TRBJ2-5, with 14 bases fitting TRBD2. Germline CDR1 is SGHRS and CDR2 is YFSETQ. CDR3 length: 17 residues. Trimming cost V 0 bases and J 5 bases; bases outside gene matches: 6. The chain's CDR3 is CASSLGTSGRFEETQYF. For the CDR3, the DNA is TGCGCCAGCAGCTTGGGGACTAGCGGGAGGTTCGAGGAGACCCAGTACTTC.

CDR3 DNA sequence: TGTGCCAGCAGCCGAACAGGGGAGGAACACTACGAGCAGTACTTC. Translating gives CASSRTGEEHYEQYF. V is TRBV4-2 and J is TRBJ2-7, with D possibly TRBD1 on 7 matching bases. The CDR3 is 15 residues long. Germline V gene data show CDR1 as LGHNA and CDR2 as YNFKEQ. V was trimmed by 4 bases and J by 3 bases, leaving 16 bases between them.

The V gene is TRBV9, the J gene TRBJ2-2; 12 bases match TRBD1. After removal of 2 bases from V and 9 bases from J, the junction contained 2 bases not matched to a gene. This CDR3 has 14 amino acids. Looked up from germline, CDR1 is SGDLS and CDR2 is YYNGEE. The CDR3 DNA sequence: TGTGCCAGCAGCGTGGGACAGGGGGCCCGGGAGCTGTTTTTT. As protein: CASSVGQGARELFF.

A few counts support this clone. The chain carries TRBV7-8 and TRBJ1-2; D may be TRBD1 (5 bases). V shed 1 base and J shed 5 bases, with 11 bases lying between them. CDR1 and CDR2 from the germline V gene are SGHVS and FQNEAQ. The CDR3 contains 14 residues. Written as DNA, the CDR3 is TGTGCCAGCAGCTTAGACACGGGGGTGTATGGCTACACCTTC. Residues: CASSLDTGVYGYTF.

The chain combines TRBV11-2 with TRBJ1-1; D call uncertain. This CDR3 has 16 amino acids. The ends were cut back, 5 bases at V and 0 bases at J, with 16 bases in the middle. Germline V CDR1 and CDR2: SGHAT, FQNNGV. The CDR3 loop reads CASSRGLPELNTEAFF. The DNA of the CDR3 is TGTGCCAGCAGCCGTGGCCTACCCGAATTGAACACTGAAGCTTTCTTT. Full variable domain (rest looked up from reference TRBV11-2 and TRBJ1-1): EAGVAQSPRYKIIEKRQSVAFWCNPISGHATLYWYQQILGQGPKLLIQFQNNGVVDDSQLPKDRFSAERLKGVDSTLKIQPAKLEDSAVYLCASSRGLPELNTEAFFGQGTRLTVV.

V usage is TRBV5-1 and J usage is TRBJ2-1, with 9 bases that match TRBD2. The V segment lost 0 bases and the J segment 2 bases; nucleotides outside the gene matches: 6. Per germline, CDR1 SGHRS and CDR2 YFSETQ. The CDR3 runs to 17 residues. The CDR3 coding sequence is TGCGCCAGCAGCTTGGGGGATAGCGGGAGACCCTACAATGAGCAGTTCTTC. As protein: CASSLGDSGRPYNEQFF.

This CDR3 reads CASSLPGRVNTGELFF. DNA for the CDR3: TGTGCCAGCAGCTTACCGGGACGAGTGAACACCGGGGAGCTGTTTTTT. The V and J genes are TRBV7-2 and TRBJ2-2; either TRBD1 or TRBD2 may fit D (5 bases each). The CDR3 has 16 residues. V shed 2 bases and J shed 1 base, with 11 bases lying between them. In germline, CDR1 is SGHTA, CDR2 FQGNSA. Looking up the rest from reference TRBV7-2 and TRBJ2-2 gives the full variable domain: GAGVSQSPSNKVTEKGKDVELRCDPISGHTALYWYRQSLGQGLEFLIYFQGNSAPDKSGLPSDRFSAERTGGSVSTLTIQRTQQEDSAVYLCASSLPGRVNTGELFFGEGSRLTVL.

This sequence joins TRBV11-2 and TRBJ2-2; D call uncertain. The germline CDR1 and CDR2 sequences are SGHAT and FQNNGV. Between the trimmed V and J ends, which lost 1 base and 10 bases, there was a span of 7 bases. The CDR3 contains 12 residues. The CDR3 region is CASSLVRQELFF. Here the CDR3 DNA reads TGTGCCAGCAGCTTAGTACGGCAGGAGCTGTTTTTT.

V and J are TRBV15 and TRBJ2-7, with a possible D match to TRBD2 (5 bases). The germline V and J ends were trimmed by 0 bases and 9 bases, with 18 bases remaining between them. CDR1 LNHNV and CDR2 YYDKDF come from the germline V gene (reference sequence). The CDR3 has 15 residues. The CDR3: CATSRDYGEEVGQYF. As DNA, the CDR3 is TGTGCCACCAGCAGAGATTACGGGGAAGAGGTAGGGCAGTACTTC.

The CDR3 DNA reads as TGTGCCAGCAGTCCAGGGGTGTACAATGAGCAGTTCTTC. This translates into CASSPGVYNEQFF. This chain joins TRBV6-5 and TRBJ2-1, with D perhaps TRBD1 (6 bases). Between the trimmed V and J ends, which lost 5 bases and 4 bases, there was a span of 9 bases. This CDR3 is built from 13 residues. CDR1 and CDR2 (germline): MNHEY, SVGAGI.

J is TRBJ2-7 and V is TRBV27, with D perhaps matching TRBD2 (5 bases). Germline V gives CDR1 MNHEY, CDR2 SMNVEV (reference sequence). The V and J ends lost 6 bases and 0 bases respectively, with 18 bases between them. The CDR3 contains 16 residues. CDR3 protein: CASSLAFGLNSYEQYF. In DNA, the CDR3 is TGTGCCAGCAGCCTTGCGTTCGGACTGAACTCCTACGAGCAGTACTTC.

This clone was detected only a few times. The J gene is TRBJ2-7, the V gene TRBV7-9, with D unresolved. Germline V gives CDR1 SEHNR, CDR2 FQNEAQ (reference sequence). Trimming pared 0 bases from V and 5 bases from J, leaving 8 bases between. The CDR3 consists of 13 residues. CDR3 sequence: CASSLASRDEQYF. CDR3 nucleotide sequence: TGTGCCAGCAGCTTAGCGTCTCGGGACGAGCAGTACTTC. The full variable domain, completed using reference TRBV7-9 and TRBJ2-7, is DTGVSQNPRHKITKRGQNVTFRCDPISEHNRLYWYRQTLGQGPEFLTYFQNEAQLEKSRLLSDRFSAERPKGSFSTLEIQRTEQGDSAMYLCASSLASRDEQYFGPGTRLTVT.

The V call is TRBV2, the J call TRBJ2-1; 8 bases map to TRBD2. The length of the CDR3 is 12 residues. Germline assignment: CDR1 SNHLY and CDR2 FYNNEI. V lost 6 bases to trimming and J lost 10 bases; unmatched junction nucleotides: 5. CDR3 in amino acids: CASRVVAGEQFF. CDR3 DNA sequence: TGTGCCAGCAGGGTAGTAGCGGGGGAGCAGTTCTTC.

This clone has more than one count but fewer than ten. The CDR3 loop reads CSVGSPYEQYF. CDR3 in DNA: TGCAGCGTGGGGAGTCCCTACGAGCAGTACTTC. The chain recombines TRBV29-1 with TRBJ2-7; TRBD2 is a possible D gene (5 bases). The CDR3 consists of 11 residues. V lost 6 bases and J lost 2, with 8 bases in between. Germline V gene lookup returns CDR1 SQVTM and CDR2 ANQGSEA.

Only one count was recorded for this clone. The chain has TRBV30 and TRBJ2-1, with 9 bases aligning to TRBD2. This CDR3 spans 12 amino acids. CDR1 and CDR2 from the germline V gene are GTSNPN and SVGIG (reference sequence). V gave up 0 bases and J gave up 13 bases; unmatched junction bases: 4. Here the CDR3 DNA reads TGTGCCTGGAGTGTCGGGGGACTAGCACAGTTCTTC. Amino acid sequence: CAWSVGGLAQFF.

In DNA form, the CDR3 reads TGTGCCAGCAGCGCATTCAGGACAGCGAACACCGGGGAGCTGTTTTTT. It encodes CASSAFRTANTGELFF. This sequence joins TRBV9 and TRBJ2-2; perhaps TRBD1 as D (6 bases). V lost 3 bases and J lost 0, with 12 bases in between. Germline lookup yields CDR1 SGDLS and CDR2 YYNGEE. The CDR3 runs to 16 residues.

The chain has TRBV6-5 and TRBJ1-2, with D maybe TRBD1 (6 bases). Trimming left V 7 bases short and J 4 bases short, with 19 bases between. The CDR3 runs 15 residues. Germline loops: CDR1 MNHEY, CDR2 SVGAGI. CDR3 residues: CASTPLRDKFYGYTF. The CDR3 coding sequence is TGTGCCAGCACCCCTCTCCGGGACAAATTCTATGGCTACACCTTC.